These T cell receptor beta chains were read from a single sample in a study of T cell responses to AZD1222 COVID-19 vaccine. Profiling relied on immunoSEQ multiplex PCR, and the TCRdb table lists in-frame clones only, not all of them. The sample has approximately 200,000 clones; 85% to 95% are singletons. Specimen: peripheral blood, collected on day 0 of AZD1222 vaccination. Receptor source: an adult in good health. Each CDR3 is given with its conserved first and last residue. The order of the fields is V gene, D gene, J gene, clone size, CDR3 protein, CDR3 DNA. A D gene is named only where the DNA matches it firmly. Some rows have no size entry. The others give once, few or many, or a class for an expanded clone.

v_gene: TRBV4-1; d_gene: NA; j_gene: TRBJ1-5; abundance: once; CDR3aa: CASSQAEQGRQPQHF; CDR3nt: TGCGCCAGCAGCCAAGCGGAGCAGGGACGACAGCCCCAGCATTTT
v_gene: TRBV5-1; d_gene: TRBD1; j_gene: TRBJ2-7; abundance: NA; CDR3aa: CASSLRSGTGTYEQYF; CDR3nt: TGCGCCAGCAGCTTGAGGTCCGGGACAGGGACCTACGAGCAGTACTTC
v_gene: TRBV5-1; d_gene: NA; j_gene: TRBJ2-7; abundance: NA; CDR3aa: CASSLAQGPYEQYF; CDR3nt: TGCGCCAGCAGCTTGGCACAGGGACCCTACGAGCAGTACTTC
v_gene: TRBV5-1; d_gene: NA; j_gene: TRBJ2-7; abundance: few; CDR3aa: CASSLGLFSYEQYF; CDR3nt: TGCGCCAGCAGCTTGGGACTGTTCTCCTACGAGCAGTACTTC
v_gene: TRBV11-2; d_gene: TRBD2; j_gene: TRBJ2-7; abundance: NA; CDR3aa: CASSLQMLAGPYEQYF; CDR3nt: TGTGCCAGCAGCTTACAAATGCTAGCGGGACCCTACGAGCAGTACTTC
v_gene: TRBV29-1; d_gene: TRBD1; j_gene: TRBJ2-1; abundance: NA; CDR3aa: CSDKGQGMYEQFF; CDR3nt: TGCAGCGACAAAGGACAGGGGATGTATGAGCAGTTCTTC
v_gene: TRBV6-6; d_gene: TRBD2; j_gene: TRBJ2-3; abundance: NA; CDR3aa: CASSQTSGRLDTQYF; CDR3nt: TGTGCCAGCAGTCAGACTAGCGGGAGGCTAGATACGCAGTATTTT
v_gene: TRBV30; d_gene: NA; j_gene: TRBJ2-7; abundance: NA; CDR3aa: CAWGAYEMEQGAQYF; CDR3nt: TGTGCCTGGGGGGCCTACGAAATGGAACAGGGCGCGCAGTACTTC
v_gene: TRBV5-1; d_gene: NA; j_gene: TRBJ2-7; abundance: NA; CDR3aa: CASKAAGSGYEQYF; CDR3nt: TGCGCCAGCAAGGCCGCGGGGTCGGGGTACGAGCAGTACTTC
v_gene: TRBV21-1; d_gene: NA; j_gene: TRBJ1-1; abundance: NA; CDR3aa: CASSNRQGIYTEAFF; CDR3nt: TGTGCCAGCAGCAATCGACAGGGGATCTACACTGAAGCTTTCTTT
v_gene: TRBV28; d_gene: NA; j_gene: TRBJ2-7; abundance: NA; CDR3aa: CASSLEPQSGYEQYF; CDR3nt: TGTGCCAGCAGTTTAGAGCCCCAGTCGGGGTACGAGCAGTACTTC
v_gene: TRBV15; d_gene: TRBD1; j_gene: TRBJ2-7; abundance: NA; CDR3aa: CATSRGQGGLDEQYF; CDR3nt: TGTGCCACCAGCCGGGGACAGGGGGGGTTGGACGAGCAGTACTTC
v_gene: TRBV6-5; d_gene: TRBD1; j_gene: TRBJ1-5; abundance: NA; CDR3aa: CASGTVINQPQHF; CDR3nt: TGTGCCAGCGGGACAGTGATCAATCAGCCCCAGCATTTT
v_gene: TRBV4-2; d_gene: TRBD1; j_gene: TRBJ2-4; abundance: NA; CDR3aa: CASSQDPGRGRSDIQYF; CDR3nt: TGTGCCAGCAGCCAAGACCCGGGCAGGGGGCGATCGGACATTCAGTACTTC
v_gene: TRBV10-3; d_gene: TRBD1; j_gene: TRBJ1-2; abundance: NA; CDR3aa: CAISEGRTGSVGGYTF; CDR3nt: TGTGCCATCAGTGAGGGTCGGACAGGGTCGGTCGGTGGCTACACCTTC
v_gene: TRBV11-1; d_gene: NA; j_gene: TRBJ2-2; abundance: NA; CDR3aa: CASSLDTGRTGELFF; CDR3nt: TGTGCCAGCAGCTTAGACACAGGGCGGACCGGGGAGCTGTTTTTT
v_gene: TRBV4-3; d_gene: NA; j_gene: TRBJ1-1; abundance: NA; CDR3aa: CASSQDNGMNTEAFF; CDR3nt: TGCGCCAGCAGCCAAGATAATGGGATGAACACTGAAGCTTTCTTT
v_gene: TRBV4-3; d_gene: TRBD2; j_gene: TRBJ2-7; abundance: NA; CDR3aa: CASSQDGRDYSPYEQYF; CDR3nt: TGCGCCAGCAGCCAAGATGGGAGGGACTATTCTCCCTACGAGCAGTACTTC
v_gene: TRBV19; d_gene: NA; j_gene: TRBJ1-2; abundance: NA; CDR3aa: CASYGQGFSGYTF; CDR3nt: TGTGCCAGTTACGGTCAAGGGTTCAGCGGCTACACCTTC
v_gene: TRBV2; d_gene: NA; j_gene: TRBJ2-7; abundance: NA; CDR3aa: CASRVSTGDYEQYF; CDR3nt: TGTGCCAGCCGCGTCTCGACGGGAGACTACGAGCAGTACTTC
v_gene: TRBV6-5; d_gene: NA; j_gene: TRBJ1-2; abundance: NA; CDR3aa: CASSYSIVVNYGYTF; CDR3nt: TGTGCCAGCAGTTACTCGATTGTGGTAAACTATGGCTACACCTTC
v_gene: TRBV27; d_gene: NA; j_gene: TRBJ2-7; abundance: NA; CDR3aa: CASRGIFYEQYF; CDR3nt: TGTGCCAGCAGAGGCATATTCTACGAGCAGTACTTC